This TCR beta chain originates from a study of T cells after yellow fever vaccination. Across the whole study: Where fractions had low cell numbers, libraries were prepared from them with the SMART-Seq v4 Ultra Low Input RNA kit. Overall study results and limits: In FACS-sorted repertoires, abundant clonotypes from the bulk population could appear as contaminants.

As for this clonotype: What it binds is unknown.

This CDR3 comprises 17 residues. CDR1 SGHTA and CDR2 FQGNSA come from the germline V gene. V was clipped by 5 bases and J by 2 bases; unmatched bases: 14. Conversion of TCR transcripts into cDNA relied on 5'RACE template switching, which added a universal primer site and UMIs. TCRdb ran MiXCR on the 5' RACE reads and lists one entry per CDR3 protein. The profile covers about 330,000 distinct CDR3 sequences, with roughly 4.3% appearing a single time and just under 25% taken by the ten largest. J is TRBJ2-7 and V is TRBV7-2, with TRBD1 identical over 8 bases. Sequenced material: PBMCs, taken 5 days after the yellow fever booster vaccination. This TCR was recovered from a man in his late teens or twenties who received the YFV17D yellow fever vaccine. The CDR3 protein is CASSQRVRGQDTYEQYF. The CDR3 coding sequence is TGTGCCAGCAGCCAACGGGTACGGGGACAGGACACCTACGAGCAGTACTTC.